This entry concerns a single T cell receptor (beta chain). Survey-level TCR beta sequencing used the immunoSEQ assay. The assay was immunoSEQ multiplex PCR, and TCRdb's table has in-frame clones only and misses some. The repertoire has 45,000 to 55,000 clones, roughly 93% of them found once; the top ten carry about 10%. CDR3 length equals 15 residues. Germline V CDR1 and CDR2: MNHEY, SMNVEV (reference sequence). V gave up 0 bases and J gave up 4 bases, with 10 bases separating them. The gene calls are TRBV27 and TRBJ1-3; a weak D match, TRBD1 (5 bases). The receptor comes from a man aged 35-49 years with rheumatoid arthritis. Sequenced sample: PBMCs. Here the CDR3 reads CASSLSGTSGNTIYF. CDR3 DNA sequence: TGTGCCAGCAGTTTATCTGGGACGTCCGGAAACACCATATATTTT.